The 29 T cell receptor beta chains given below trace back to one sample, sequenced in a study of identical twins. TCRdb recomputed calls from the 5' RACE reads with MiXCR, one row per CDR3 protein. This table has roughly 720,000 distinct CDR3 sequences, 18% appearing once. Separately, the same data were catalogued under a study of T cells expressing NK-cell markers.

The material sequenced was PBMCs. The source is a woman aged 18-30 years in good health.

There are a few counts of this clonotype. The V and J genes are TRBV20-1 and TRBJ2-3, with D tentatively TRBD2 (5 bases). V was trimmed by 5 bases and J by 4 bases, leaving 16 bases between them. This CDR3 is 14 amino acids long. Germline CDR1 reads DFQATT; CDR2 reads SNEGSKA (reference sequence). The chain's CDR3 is CSASLARVPDTQYF. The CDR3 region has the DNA TGCAGTGCTTCCCTAGCTAGGGTCCCAGATACGCAGTATTTT.

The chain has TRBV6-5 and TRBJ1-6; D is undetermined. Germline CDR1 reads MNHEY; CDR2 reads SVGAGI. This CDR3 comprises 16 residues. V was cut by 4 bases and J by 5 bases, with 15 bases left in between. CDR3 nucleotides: TGTGCCAGCAGTTTGGGGTTCGAGGGCGATAATTCACCCCTCCACTTT. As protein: CASSLGFEGDNSPLHF.

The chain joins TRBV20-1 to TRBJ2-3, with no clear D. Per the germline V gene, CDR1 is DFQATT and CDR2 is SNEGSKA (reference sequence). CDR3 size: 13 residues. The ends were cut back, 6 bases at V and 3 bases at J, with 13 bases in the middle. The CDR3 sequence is CSAYNSLTDTQYF. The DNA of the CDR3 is TGCAGTGCCTACAACAGCCTAACAGATACGCAGTATTTT.

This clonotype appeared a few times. CDR3 sequence reads: CASSRGTTDNEQFF. CDR3 DNA: TGTGCCAGCAGCCGCGGGACTACGGACAATGAGCAGTTCTTC. The genes are TRBV7-7 and TRBJ2-1; 7 nucleotides line up with TRBD2. CDR1 SSHAT and CDR2 FNYEAQ come from the germline V gene (reference sequence). The CDR3 is made up of 14 amino acids. Losses at the gene ends were 5 bases for V and 5 bases for J; bases not matched to a gene: 6.

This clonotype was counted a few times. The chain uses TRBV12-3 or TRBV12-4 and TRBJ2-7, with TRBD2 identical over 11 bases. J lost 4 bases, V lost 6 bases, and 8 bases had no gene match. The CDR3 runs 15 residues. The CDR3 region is CASRDTSGSTYEQYF. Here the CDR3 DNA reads TGTGCCAGCAGGGACACTAGCGGGAGTACTTACGAGCAGTACTTC.

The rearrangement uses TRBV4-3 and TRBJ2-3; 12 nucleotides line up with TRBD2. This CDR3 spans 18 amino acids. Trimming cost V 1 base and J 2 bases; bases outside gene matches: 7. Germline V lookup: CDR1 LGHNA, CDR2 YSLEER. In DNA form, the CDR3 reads TGCGCCAGCAGCCAAGGTACCGGGACTAGCGGGCCCACAGATACGCAGTATTTT. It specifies CASSQGTGTSGPTDTQYF.

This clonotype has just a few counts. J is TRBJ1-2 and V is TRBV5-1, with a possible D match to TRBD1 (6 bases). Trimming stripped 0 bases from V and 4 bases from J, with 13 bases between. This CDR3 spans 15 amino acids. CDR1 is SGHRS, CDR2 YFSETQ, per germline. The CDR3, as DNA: TGCGCCAGCAGCTTGGAACCGACAGGAAGCTATGGCTACACCTTC. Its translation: CASSLEPTGSYGYTF.

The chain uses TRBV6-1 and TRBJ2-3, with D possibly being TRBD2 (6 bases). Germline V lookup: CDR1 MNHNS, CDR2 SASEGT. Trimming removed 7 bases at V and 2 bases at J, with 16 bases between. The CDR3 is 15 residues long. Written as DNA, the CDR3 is TGTGCCAGCAAGACGGAGGAGGGTTTCACAGATACGCAGTATTTT. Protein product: CASKTEEGFTDTQYF.

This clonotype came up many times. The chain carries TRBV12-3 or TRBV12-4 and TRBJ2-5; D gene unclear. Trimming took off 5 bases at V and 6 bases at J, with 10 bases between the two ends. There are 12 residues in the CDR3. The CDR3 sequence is CASSPGGKTQYF. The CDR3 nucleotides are TGTGCCAGCAGTCCGGGTGGGAAGACCCAGTACTTC.

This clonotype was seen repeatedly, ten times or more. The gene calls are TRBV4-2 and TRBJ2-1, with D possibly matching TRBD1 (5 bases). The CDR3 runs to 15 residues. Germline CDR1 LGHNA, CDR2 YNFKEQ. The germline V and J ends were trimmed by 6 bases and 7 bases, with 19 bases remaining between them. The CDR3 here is CASSRTRLRLNEQFF. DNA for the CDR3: TGTGCCAGCAGTCGGACAAGGCTCCGCCTGAATGAGCAGTTCTTC.

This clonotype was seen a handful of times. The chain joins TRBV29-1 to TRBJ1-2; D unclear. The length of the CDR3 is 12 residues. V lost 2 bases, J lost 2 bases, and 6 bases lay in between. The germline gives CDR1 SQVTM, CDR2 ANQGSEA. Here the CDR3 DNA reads TGCAGCGTTGAACTAGGGAACTATGGCTACACCTTC. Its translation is CSVELGNYGYTF.

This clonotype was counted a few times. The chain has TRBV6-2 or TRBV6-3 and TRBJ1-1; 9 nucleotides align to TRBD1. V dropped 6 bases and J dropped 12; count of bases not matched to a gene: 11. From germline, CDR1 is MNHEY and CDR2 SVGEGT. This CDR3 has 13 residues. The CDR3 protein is CASRPGTGSVSFF. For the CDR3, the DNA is TGTGCCAGCAGACCCGGGACAGGGAGTGTTTCTTTCTTT.

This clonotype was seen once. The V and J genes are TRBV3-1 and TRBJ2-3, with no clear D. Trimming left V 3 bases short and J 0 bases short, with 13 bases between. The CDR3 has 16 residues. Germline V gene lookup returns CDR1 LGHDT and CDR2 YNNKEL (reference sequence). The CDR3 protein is CASSHLRSTSTDTQYF. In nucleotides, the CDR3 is TGTGCCAGCAGCCACCTACGTAGCACTAGCACAGATACGCAGTATTTT.

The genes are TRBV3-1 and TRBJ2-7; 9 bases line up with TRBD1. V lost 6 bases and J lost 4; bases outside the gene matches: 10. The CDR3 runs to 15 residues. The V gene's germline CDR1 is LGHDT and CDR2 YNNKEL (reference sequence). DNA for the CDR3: TGTGCCAGCAGTCCTCGACAGGGGGGGACTTACGAGCAGTACTTC. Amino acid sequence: CASSPRQGGTYEQYF.

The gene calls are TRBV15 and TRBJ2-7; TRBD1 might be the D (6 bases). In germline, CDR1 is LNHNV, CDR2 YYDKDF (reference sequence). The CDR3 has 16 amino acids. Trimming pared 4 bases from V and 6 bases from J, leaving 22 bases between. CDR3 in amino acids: CATSTEGGFQGFEQYF. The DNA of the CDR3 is TGTGCCACCAGCACAGAGGGTGGTTTTCAGGGGTTCGAGCAGTACTTC.

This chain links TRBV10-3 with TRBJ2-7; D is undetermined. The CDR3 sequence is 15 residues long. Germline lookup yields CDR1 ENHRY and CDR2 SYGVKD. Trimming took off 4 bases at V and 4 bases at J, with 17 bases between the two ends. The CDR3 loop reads CAISVSGHRDYEQYF. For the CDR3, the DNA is TGTGCCATCAGTGTTTCCGGCCATAGGGATTACGAGCAGTACTTC.

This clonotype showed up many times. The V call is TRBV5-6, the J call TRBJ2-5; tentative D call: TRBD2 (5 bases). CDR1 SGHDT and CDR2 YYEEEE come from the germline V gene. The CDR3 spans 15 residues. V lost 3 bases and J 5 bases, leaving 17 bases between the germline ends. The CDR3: CASSWRSGLGETQYF. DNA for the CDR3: TGTGCCAGCAGCTGGAGGTCTGGTTTAGGGGAGACCCAGTACTTC.

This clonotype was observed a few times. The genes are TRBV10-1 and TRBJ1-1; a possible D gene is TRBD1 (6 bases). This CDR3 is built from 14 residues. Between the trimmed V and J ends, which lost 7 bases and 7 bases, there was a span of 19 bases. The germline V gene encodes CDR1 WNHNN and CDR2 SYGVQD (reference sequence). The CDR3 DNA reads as TGCGCCAGCAAACAGGGAGGCCCCAGCGGTGAAGCTTTCTTT. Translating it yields CASKQGGPSGEAFF.

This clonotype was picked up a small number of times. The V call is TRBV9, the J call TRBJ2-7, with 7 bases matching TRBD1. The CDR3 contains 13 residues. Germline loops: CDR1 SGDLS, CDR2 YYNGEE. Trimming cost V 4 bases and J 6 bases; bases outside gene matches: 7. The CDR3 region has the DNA TGTGCCAGCAGCATCGACAGGGATTCCGAGCAGTACTTC. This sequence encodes CASSIDRDSEQYF.

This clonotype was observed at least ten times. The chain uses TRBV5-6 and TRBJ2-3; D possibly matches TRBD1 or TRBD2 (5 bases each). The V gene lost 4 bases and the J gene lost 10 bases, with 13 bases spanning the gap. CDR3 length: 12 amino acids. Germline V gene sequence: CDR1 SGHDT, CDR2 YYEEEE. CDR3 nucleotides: TGTGCCAGCAGCCCCGGGGCAGGTGCGCAGTATTTT. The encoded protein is CASSPGAGAQYF. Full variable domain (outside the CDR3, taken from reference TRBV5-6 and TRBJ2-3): DAGVTQSPTHLIKTRGQQVTLRCSPKSGHDTVSWYQQALGQGPQFIFQYYEEEERQRGNFPDRFSGHQFPNYSSELNVNALLLGDSALYLCASSPGAGAQYFGPGTRLTVL.

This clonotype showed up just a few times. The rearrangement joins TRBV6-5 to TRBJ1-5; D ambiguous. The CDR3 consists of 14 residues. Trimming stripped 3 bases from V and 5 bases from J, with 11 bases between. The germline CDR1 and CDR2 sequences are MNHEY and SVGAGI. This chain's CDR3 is CASSYMEHDQPQHF. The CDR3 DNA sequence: TGTGCCAGCAGTTATATGGAGCACGATCAGCCCCAGCATTTT.

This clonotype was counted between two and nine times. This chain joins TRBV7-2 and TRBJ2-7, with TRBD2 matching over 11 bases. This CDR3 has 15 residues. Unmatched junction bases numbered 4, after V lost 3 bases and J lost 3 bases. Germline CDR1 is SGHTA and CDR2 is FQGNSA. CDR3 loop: CASSFLAGGRYEQYF. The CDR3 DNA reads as TGTGCCAGCAGCTTCTTAGCGGGGGGGCGCTACGAGCAGTACTTC.

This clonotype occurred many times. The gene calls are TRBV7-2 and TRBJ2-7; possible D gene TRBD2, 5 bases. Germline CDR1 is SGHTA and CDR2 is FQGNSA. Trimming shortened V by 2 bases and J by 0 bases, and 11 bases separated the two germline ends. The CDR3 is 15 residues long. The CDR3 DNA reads TGTGCCAGCAGCTTACTCGGACTCAACTCCTACGAGCAGTACTTC. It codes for CASSLLGLNSYEQYF.

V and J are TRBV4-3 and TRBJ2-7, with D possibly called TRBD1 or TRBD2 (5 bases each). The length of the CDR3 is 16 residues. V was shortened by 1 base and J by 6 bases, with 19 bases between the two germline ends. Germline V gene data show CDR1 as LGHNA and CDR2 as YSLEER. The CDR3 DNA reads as TGCGCCAGCAGCCAAGCTCCCCGGGACCCCCCAGGCGAGCAGTACTTC. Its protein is CASSQAPRDPPGEQYF.

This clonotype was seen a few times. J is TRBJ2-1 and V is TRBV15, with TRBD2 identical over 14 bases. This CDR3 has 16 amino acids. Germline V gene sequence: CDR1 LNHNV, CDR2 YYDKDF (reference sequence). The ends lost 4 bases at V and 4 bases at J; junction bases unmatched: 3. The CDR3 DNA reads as TGTGCCACCAGCACGACTAGCGGGAGGGCGTACAATGAGCAGTTCTTC. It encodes CATSTTSGRAYNEQFF.

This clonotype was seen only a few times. CDR3 coding DNA: TGTGCCAGCAGTTACAACCCAAAGTCAGTACCCCAAGAGACCCAGTACTTC. This translates into CASSYNPKSVPQETQYF. The chain has TRBV6-2 or TRBV6-3 and TRBJ2-5; D not resolved. This CDR3 region has 17 residues. V lost 2 bases and J 1 base, leaving 17 bases between the germline ends. Germline values: CDR1 MNHEY, CDR2 SVGEGT.

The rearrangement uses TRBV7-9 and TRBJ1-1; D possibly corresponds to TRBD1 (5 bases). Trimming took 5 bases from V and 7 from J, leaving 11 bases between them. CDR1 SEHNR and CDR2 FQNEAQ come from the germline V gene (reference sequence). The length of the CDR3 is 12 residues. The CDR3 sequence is CASSPGGYEAFF. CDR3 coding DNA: TGTGCCAGCAGCCCCGGGGGGTATGAAGCTTTCTTT.

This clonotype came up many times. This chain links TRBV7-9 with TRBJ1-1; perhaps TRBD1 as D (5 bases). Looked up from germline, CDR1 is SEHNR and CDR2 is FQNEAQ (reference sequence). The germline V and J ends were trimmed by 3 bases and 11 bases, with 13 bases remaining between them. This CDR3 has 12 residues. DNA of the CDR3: TGTGCCAGCAGCTTGGTTCCGACAGAGGCTTTCTTT. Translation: CASSLVPTEAFF. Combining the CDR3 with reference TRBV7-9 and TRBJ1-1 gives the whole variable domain DTGVSQNPRHKITKRGQNVTFRCDPISEHNRLYWYRQTLGQGPEFLTYFQNEAQLEKSRLLSDRFSAERPKGSFSTLEIQRTEQGDSAMYLCASSLVPTEAFFGQGTRLTVV.

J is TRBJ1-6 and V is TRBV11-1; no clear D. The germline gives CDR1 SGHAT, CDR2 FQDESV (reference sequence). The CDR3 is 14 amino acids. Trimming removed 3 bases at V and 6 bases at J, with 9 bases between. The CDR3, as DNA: TGTGCCAGCAGCTTTGGAGGCCTTAATTCACCCCTCCACTTT. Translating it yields CASSFGGLNSPLHF.